The T cell receptor beta chain under discussion was sequenced for a study of blood T cell repertoires in COVID-19. This CDR3 contains 15 residues. CDR1 and CDR2 from the germline V gene are MNHNY and SVGAGI (reference sequence). V shed 2 bases, J shed 8 bases, and the junction held 8 bases outside the gene matches. This clone was recorded only once. Study processing details: Researchers report that nucleated cell counts were estimated from reference gene primer amplification. Assay: immunoSEQ multiplex PCR; the TCRdb copy retains only in-frame clones and omits some. V and J calls and clone size follow that table, whereas D and trimming were derived from the DNA. Of tens of thousands of clones listed, roughly 87% are singletons.

The clonotype comes from a woman in her forties or fifties with active or convalescent COVID-19. The chain joins TRBV6-6 to TRBJ1-2, with 10 bases identical to TRBD1. The specimen was peripheral blood. The CDR3, as DNA: TGTGCCAGCAGTTACGGGAGACAGGGGGCGGGCGGCTACACCTTC. Its translation is CASSYGRQGAGGYTF.